The 7 T cell receptor beta chains below come from one sample, sequenced in a study of blood T cell repertoires in COVID-19. Some clones are missing from TCRdb's copy, which holds only in-frame ones; the method was immunoSEQ multiplex PCR. The sample comprises about 60,000 clones, over 80% of which are singletons, and around 8% rests with the top ten. Sequenced sample: peripheral blood. Every receptor here comes from a human donor with active COVID-19. The donor label of this sample is uncertain.

This clone has a single count. J is TRBJ2-7 and V is TRBV6-6; D ambiguous. V was trimmed by 7 bases and J by 2 bases, leaving 12 bases between them. Looked up from germline, CDR1 is MNHNY and CDR2 is SVGAGI (reference sequence). The CDR3 runs 13 residues. For the CDR3, the DNA is TGTGCCAGCACTCGAGGCCAGGCCTACGAGCAGTACTTC. Its translation: CASTRGQAYEQYF.

The rearrangement joins TRBV6-5 to TRBJ2-7; the D gene is possibly TRBD2 (6 bases). Germline lookup yields CDR1 MNHEY and CDR2 SVGAGI. The CDR3 totals 13 residues. Between the trimmed V and J ends, which lost 8 bases and 4 bases, there was a span of 15 bases. The CDR3 DNA is TGTGCCAGCGAATCAACTGGGACTTACGAGCAGTACTTC. Encoded protein: CASESTGTYEQYF.

This chain connects TRBV27 to TRBJ1-2; D may be TRBD1 (6 bases). Trimming removed 2 bases at V and 6 bases at J, with 10 bases between. Germline lookup yields CDR1 MNHEY and CDR2 SMNVEV (reference sequence). The CDR3 covers 13 residues. CDR3 coding DNA: TGTGCCAGCAGTTTAGTACAGGGTCATGGCTACACCTTC. Amino acids: CASSLVQGHGYTF.

CDR3 region: CASSRDGQSTNYGYTF. The CDR3 DNA reads TGTGCCAGCAGCCGAGACGGACAATCTACTAACTATGGCTACACCTTC. The chain is built from TRBV9 and TRBJ1-2; D is possibly TRBD1 (5 bases). Germline values: CDR1 SGDLS, CDR2 YYNGEE. The V gene lost 4 bases and the J gene lost 0 bases, with 16 bases spanning the gap. There are 16 residues in the CDR3.

The CDR3 region has the DNA TGTGCCAGCGGGAAGGGGCTGGCTGAAGCTTTCTTT. It encodes CASGKGLAEAFF. The chain recombines TRBV28 with TRBJ1-1, with D perhaps TRBD1 (5 bases). There are 12 residues in the CDR3. Per germline, CDR1 MDHEN and CDR2 SYDVKM. The V and J ends lost 8 bases and 6 bases respectively, with 13 bases between them.

This clone has a single count. CDR3 in amino acids: CASSLAAGTGYGYTF. For the CDR3, the DNA is TGCGCCAGCAGCTTGGCCGCGGGGACAGGCTATGGCTACACCTTC. This sequence joins TRBV5-1 and TRBJ1-2, with TRBD1 matching over 8 bases. Germline CDR1 is SGHRS and CDR2 is YFSETQ. The length of the CDR3 is 15 residues. V was clipped by 0 bases and J by 4 bases; unmatched bases: 5.

The rearrangement joins TRBV5-4 to TRBJ2-7; D is undetermined. CDR3 length equals 14 residues. Trimming shortened V by 0 bases and J by 3 bases, and 10 bases separated the two germline ends. The germline V gene encodes CDR1 SGHNT and CDR2 YYREEE (reference sequence). The CDR3: CASSLGGRFYEQYF. The DNA of the CDR3 is TGTGCCAGCAGCTTGGGCGGTAGGTTCTACGAGCAGTACTTC.